This T cell receptor beta chain comes out of a study of T cell repertoires in cytomegalovirus infection (dated by TCRdb to between 2018 and 2020). Broadly, across the study: The peptide stimulations were aimed at well-studied HLA-B-restricted epitopes as well as recently identified HLA-C-restricted CMV epitopes, whose presentation resists viral immunomodulation. Donor HLA type was relevant to the analysis, as public TCR beta signatures indicated carriage of CMV infection together with the matching HLA type. General conclusions and limits of the study: In both this cohort and an independent cohort of under 450 donors, the cumulative frequency of public TCR beta family members distinguished carriers of CMV infection plus the relevant HLA type. The ex vivo response was dominated by HLA-C-restricted CMV-specific TCR beta clonotypes, which also provided the single most frequent clonotype in two of eight donors.

Spanning cysteine to phenylalanine, the CDR3 consists of 13 amino acids. Of the read, only the CDR3 DNA is kept; its 39 bases are in frame from base 1. V loses 7 bases of germline sequence and J loses 3 bases, and the interval between the two ends is 12 bases. CDR1 and CDR2 (MGHRA, YSYEKL) derive from the germline V gene. In the paper's terms, the treatment or condition label means: in vitro stimulation with specific CMV peptide epitopes to enrich CMV-specific T cells. Of note for this clonotype: Its antigen is not yet known. Base-call qualities are not available, and no considerably larger clone is one nucleotide away.

The sample was run on an Illumina HiSeq 1500. Using fastp trimming at Q25 and MiXCR clonotype assembly, TCRdb reanalyzed the public sequencing data and kept in-frame beta chains. Rows merge per CDR3 protein into single entries with the most common DNA and genes. The sample yields hundreds of thousands of distinct CDR3 sequences; 30% to 35% were counted once. About 20% of the sample rests with the top ten. The source material was cultured PBMCs, sampled from culture after CMV antigen stimulation. This receptor was obtained from a human donor in good health (CMV status not recorded). Some clones in this sample may be carry-over from other donors' samples. This chain is built from TRBV4-1 and TRBJ1-1, with TRBD1 as a weak D call on 5 bases. The nucleotide sequence is TGCGCCAGCACCGGCGGGGGGTACACTGAAGCTTTCTTT. It translates as CASTGGGYTEAFF.